This T cell receptor (beta chain) came from a study of blood T cell repertoires in COVID-19. About the study: COVID-19 samples, acute and convalescent, were from the United States, Italy and Spain.

CDR1 is SGHRS and CDR2 is YFSETQ in the germline V gene. V lost 3 bases, J lost 11 bases, and 12 bases lay in between. There are 13 residues in the CDR3. In the original processing: Reference gene primer amplification yielded estimated nucleated cell counts. The method was immunoSEQ multiplex PCR; TCRdb's version includes in-frame clones alone and lacks a portion of them. D and trimming were read from the DNA, whereas the V and J calls and clone size are those reported in that table. The sample carries about 190,000 clones, around four fifths recorded once. The rearrangement uses TRBV5-1 and TRBJ1-6; D perhaps matches TRBD1 (6 bases). Specimen: peripheral blood. This sequence originates from a man between 50 and 59 years old with active or convalescent COVID-19. The CDR3 coding sequence is TGCGCCAGCAGCTACAAACAGGGAGCACCCCTCCACTTT. It yields the protein CASSYKQGAPLHF. Variable domain in full (rest from reference TRBV5-1 and TRBJ1-6): KAGVTQTPRYLIKTRGQQVTLSCSPISGHRSVSWYQQTPGQGLQFLFEYFSETQRNKGNFPGRFSGRQFSNSRSEMNVSTLELGDSALYLCASSYKQGAPLHFGNGTRLTVT.